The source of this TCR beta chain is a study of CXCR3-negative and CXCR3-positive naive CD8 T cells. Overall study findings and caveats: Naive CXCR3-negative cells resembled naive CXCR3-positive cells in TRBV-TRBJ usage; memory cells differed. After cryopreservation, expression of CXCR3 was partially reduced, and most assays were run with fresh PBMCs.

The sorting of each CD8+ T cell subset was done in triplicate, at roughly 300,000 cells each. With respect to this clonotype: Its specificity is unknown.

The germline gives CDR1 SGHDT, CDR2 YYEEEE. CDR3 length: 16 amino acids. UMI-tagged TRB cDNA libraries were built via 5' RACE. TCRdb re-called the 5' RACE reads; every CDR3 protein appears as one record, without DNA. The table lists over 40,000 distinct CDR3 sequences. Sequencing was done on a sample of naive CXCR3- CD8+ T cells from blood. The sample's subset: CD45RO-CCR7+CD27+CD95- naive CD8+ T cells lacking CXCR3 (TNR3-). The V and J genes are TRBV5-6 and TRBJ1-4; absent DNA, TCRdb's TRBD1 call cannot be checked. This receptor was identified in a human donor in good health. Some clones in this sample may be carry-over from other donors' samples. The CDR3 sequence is CASSGRQGPIYEKLFF.